The entry that follows covers one T cell receptor beta chain sequence. Its antigen is not identified. The record originates from a study of monozygotic twins with inflammatory bowel disease. Regarding the study as a whole: With inverse Simpson as the measure, TCRbeta diversity was lower in IBD patients than in healthy co-twins.

Each CDR3 protein gets one entry in TCRdb, which reprocessed the 5' RACE reads and gives no DNA. This sample's table has 400,000 or so distinct CDR3 sequences. This receptor was taken from a human donor with ulcerative colitis or Crohn's disease, or a healthy co-twin of an affected twin (not recorded which). The sequencing input was blood.

CDR3 sequence: CASSSEGTRLGAFF. The V gene is TRBV7-2, the J gene TRBJ1-1. Germline V gene data show CDR1 as SGHTA and CDR2 as FQGNSA. The CDR3 has 14 residues.